These T cell receptor beta chains were read from a single sample in a study of blood T cell repertoires in COVID-19. Some clones are missing from TCRdb's copy, which holds only in-frame ones; the method was immunoSEQ multiplex PCR. The sample has 200,000 to 250,000 clones, about 82% seen once. The sample taken for sequencing was peripheral blood. All receptors derive from a woman aged 70 to 79 with COVID-19, enrolled during active disease. The CDR3 runs from the conserved cysteine through the conserved F or W.

CDR3 protein	V gene
CASGPPTGSQPQHF	TRBV12-5
CASSLQGTGGNQPQHF	TRBV7-9
CAGSQRRDSAQYF	TRBV6-5
CSVTGGSGNTIYF	TRBV29-1
CASSFSREPYEQYF	TRBV28
CASSRSGTYSSGANVLTF	TRBV7-2
CASSISRQSNQPQHF	TRBV19
CASAEGIAGSQETQYF	TRBV9
CASSRMTGANYGYTF	TRBV6-5
CASSPQLPGSSPLHF	TRBV27
CASSLARGGNWMGEKLFF	TRBV7-9
CASSPDRGSWYGYTF	TRBV6-5
CATRGSSYNEQFF	TRBV24-1
CASSPGGLNSPLHF	TRBV6-5
CASSQYPWDLIKNEQFF	TRBV3-1/TRBV3-2
CASSPQGEHGYTF	TRBV5-1
CASSQDRLGTGSDQPQHF	TRBV4-2
CASSLVSGDGYTF	TRBV7-9
CASSLAGTSGAVNEQFF	TRBV7-2
CASSPQGAFYNSPLHF	TRBV7-9
CASSRQGPYYEQFF	TRBV19
CASSVVGAGYNEQFF	TRBV9
CASSPQTGTLNSPLHF	TRBV27
CASSYGENSPLHF	TRBV6-6
CASSPMAQSVRELFF	TRBV19
CASIPGGWNTGELFF	TRBV19
CASSLGPSRGLEETQYF	TRBV7-8
CASRRSSYNSPLHF	TRBV6-5
CASSLDPGAGNTIYF	TRBV11-2
CASRQGLGFAYGYTF	TRBV5-6
CSVVGNRGRANTEAFF	TRBV29-1
CASSQQGTSTEAFF	TRBV7-2
CASKIRDNTEAFF	TRBV10-1
CASSSNVQGNIQYF	TRBV7-2
CASSPNLSVANEKLFF	TRBV18
CASSLEGGGLSTEAFF	TRBV7-9
CASSLEYLGQGGYTF	TRBV7-2
CASRETYEQYF	TRBV11-2
CASSLIGRSGGELFF	TRBV11-2